The clone carrying this T cell receptor (beta chain) was seen more than once but under ten times. Antigen unknown. The germline V and J ends were trimmed by 0 bases and 7 bases, with 14 bases remaining between them. The CDR3 is 15 residues long. Germline V lookup: CDR1 SGHRS, CDR2 YFSETQ. These data come from a study of beta chain features in type 1 diabetes. Study-level background: There was similarity between patients and healthy donors in age, gender and cell yields.

Isolated RNA was reverse transcribed in full, so expressed TCRB transcripts were sequenced. Repertoires were generated with immunoSEQ multiplex PCR, while TCRdb's copy carries only in-frame clones and drops some. The table lists 550,000 to 850,000 clones, 13% of them singletons. Findings of the study overall: People with Type 1 diabetes carried modestly yet significantly shorter TCRB CDR3s in all four CD4+ subsets.

A single heparinised blood sample, averaging around 120 mL, was obtained per donor. Sorting that relied on CD45RO/CCR7/CD25/CD127/CD95/CD27 yielded CD4+ naive, central memory, regulatory and stem cell-like memory cells. The purity of all sorted populations exceeded 98%. Source material: naive CD4+ T cells from blood. The receptor was isolated from a man in his late teens or twenties with type 1 diabetes. V and J are TRBV5-1 and TRBJ2-1, with D possibly matching TRBD2 (6 bases). CDR3 in amino acids: CASSLEIAEENEQFF. For the CDR3, the DNA is TGCGCCAGCAGCTTGGAAATAGCGGAGGAAAATGAGCAGTTCTTC.